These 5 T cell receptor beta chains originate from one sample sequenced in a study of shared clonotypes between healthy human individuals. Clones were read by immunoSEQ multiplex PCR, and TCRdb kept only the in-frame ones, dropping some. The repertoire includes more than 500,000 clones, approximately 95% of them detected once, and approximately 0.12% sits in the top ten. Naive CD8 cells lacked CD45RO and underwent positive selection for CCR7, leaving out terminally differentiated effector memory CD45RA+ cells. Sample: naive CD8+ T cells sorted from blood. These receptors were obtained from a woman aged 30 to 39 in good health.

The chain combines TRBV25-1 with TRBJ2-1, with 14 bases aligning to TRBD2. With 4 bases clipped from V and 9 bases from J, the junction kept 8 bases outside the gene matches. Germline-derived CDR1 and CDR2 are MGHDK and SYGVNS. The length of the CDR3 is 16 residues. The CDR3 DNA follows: TGTGCCAGCAGTGCGGGACTAGCGGGAGTCAGAGTTGAGCAGTTCTTC. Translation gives CASSAGLAGVRVEQFF.

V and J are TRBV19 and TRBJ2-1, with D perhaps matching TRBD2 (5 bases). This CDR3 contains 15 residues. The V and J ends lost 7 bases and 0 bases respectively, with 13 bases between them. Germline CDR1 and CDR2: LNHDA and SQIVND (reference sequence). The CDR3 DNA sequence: TGTGCCAGTACCCACCAGGCGGGCTCCTACAATGAGCAGTTCTTC. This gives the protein CASTHQAGSYNEQFF. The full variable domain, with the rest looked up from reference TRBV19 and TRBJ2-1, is DGGITQSPKYLFRKEGQNVTLSCEQNLNHDAMYWYRQDPGQGLRLIYYSQIVNDFQKGDIAEGYSVSREKKESFPLTVTSAQKNPTAFYLCASTHQAGSYNEQFFGPGTRLTVL.

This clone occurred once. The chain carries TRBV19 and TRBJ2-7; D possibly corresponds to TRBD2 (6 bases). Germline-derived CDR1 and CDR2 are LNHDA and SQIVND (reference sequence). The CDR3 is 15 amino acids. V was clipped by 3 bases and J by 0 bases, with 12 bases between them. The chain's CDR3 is CASSIRQGLSYEQYF. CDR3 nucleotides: TGTGCCAGTAGTATTAGGCAGGGACTCTCCTACGAGCAGTACTTC. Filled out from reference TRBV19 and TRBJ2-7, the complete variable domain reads DGGITQSPKYLFRKEGQNVTLSCEQNLNHDAMYWYRQDPGQGLRLIYYSQIVNDFQKGDIAEGYSVSREKKESFPLTVTSAQKNPTAFYLCASSIRQGLSYEQYFGPGTRLTVT.

For the CDR3, the DNA is TGTGCCAGTAGTGTCCGACAGGGTAGGAGGAATCAGCCCCAGCATTTT. Translated: CASSVRQGRRNQPQHF. The rearrangement uses TRBV19 and TRBJ1-5; TRBD1 agrees at 7 bases. This CDR3 comprises 16 residues. The V gene's germline CDR1 is LNHDA and CDR2 SQIVND (reference sequence). The trim removed 5 bases at V and 4 bases at J, leaving 11 bases unmatched.

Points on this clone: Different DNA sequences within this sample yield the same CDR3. The CDR3 sequence is CASSLSGRSYEQYF. The CDR3 DNA is TGTGCCAGCAGTTTATCGGGACGTAGCTACGAGCAGTACTTC. The chain recombines TRBV27 with TRBJ2-7, with D perhaps given as TRBD1 or TRBD2 (5 bases each). Germline CDR1 and CDR2: MNHEY and SMNVEV (reference sequence). CDR3 length equals 14 residues. Trimming left V 0 bases short and J 3 bases short, with 9 bases between.